The clone carrying this T cell receptor beta chain showed up just a few times. As yet, its antigen is unknown. Looked up from germline, CDR1 is DFQATT and CDR2 is SNEGSKA (reference sequence). The CDR3 extends over 13 amino acids. V lost 3 bases to trimming and J lost 5 bases; unmatched junction nucleotides: 4. TCR beta cDNA libraries had unique molecular identifiers. One entry per CDR3 protein, called by TCRdb with MiXCR from the PCR reads. The table has roughly 570,000 distinct CDR3 sequences, 34% seen once. The record originates from a study of post-analysis software for immune sequencing data. The wider study: Disease courses included relapsing-remitting, secondary progressive and progressive-relapsing multiple sclerosis.

Study observations and caveats: When compared against controls, multiple sclerosis patients showed significantly lower normalized Chao1 diversity. When patients were compared with controls, about five TRBV segments were more frequent, TRBV5-6, TRBV5-1 and TRBV20-1 among them.

The J gene is TRBJ1-5, the V gene TRBV20-1; 7 bases align to TRBD1. Source material: blood. The sequence was collected from a girl aged 2-17 years with multiple sclerosis. CDR3 coding DNA: TGCAGTGCTAGGGCAGGGGGAGATCAGCCCCAGCATTTT. Its translation: CSARAGGDQPQHF.